The TCR beta chain described here comes from a study of PD-1 blockade in classical Hodgkin lymphoma. Findings of the study overall: It was CD4+ TCR diversity, not CD8+, that rose significantly by C4D1.

Time point defined: cycle 4 day 1 (C4D1), after 6 weeks of nivolumab. Each patient's relapse followed autologous stem cell transplantation, and brentuximab vedotin exposure varied. Purification of CD4+ T cells from thawed PBMCs was achieved by magnetic negative selection. Patients had relapsed/refractory classical Hodgkin lymphoma with complete response, partial response or progressive disease as best response. CDR1 and CDR2 (germline): LNHDA, SQIVND (reference sequence). Losses at the gene ends were 3 bases for V and 4 bases for J; bases not matched to a gene: 3. CDR3 length: 15 residues. TCRdb's copy holds only in-frame clones and misses some; the assay was immunoSEQ multiplex PCR. The sample lists roughly 10,000 clones, roughly 84% seen once, with roughly 1.5% in the top ten. Worth noting for this clone: The antigen remains undetermined.

Specimen: CD4+ T cells from blood, collected before the fourth cycle of nivolumab. The receptor was isolated from a human donor with classical Hodgkin lymphoma. The chain couples TRBV19 to TRBJ2-6; 7 positions agree with TRBD1. This CDR3 is CASSIDRAGANVLTF. In DNA, the CDR3 is TGTGCCAGTAGTATCGACAGGGCCGGGGCCAACGTCCTGACTTTC.